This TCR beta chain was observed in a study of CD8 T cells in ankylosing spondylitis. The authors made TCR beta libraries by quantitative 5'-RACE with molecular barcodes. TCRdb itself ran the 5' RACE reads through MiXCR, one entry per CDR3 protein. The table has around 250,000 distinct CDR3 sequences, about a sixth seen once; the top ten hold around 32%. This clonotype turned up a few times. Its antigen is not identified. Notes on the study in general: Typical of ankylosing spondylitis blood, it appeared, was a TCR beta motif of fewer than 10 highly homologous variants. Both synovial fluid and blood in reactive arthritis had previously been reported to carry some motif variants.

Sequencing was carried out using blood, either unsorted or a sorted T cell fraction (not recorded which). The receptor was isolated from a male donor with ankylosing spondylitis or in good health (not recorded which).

The chain's CDR3 is CASSQRYQETQYF. As DNA, the CDR3 is TGCGCCAGCAGCCAACGGTACCAAGAGACCCAGTACTTC. J is TRBJ2-5 and V is TRBV4-1, with D unresolved. The CDR3 covers 13 residues. The V gene's germline CDR1 is MGHRA and CDR2 YSYEKL. Trimming shortened V by 2 bases and J by 0 bases, and 4 bases separated the two germline ends.